This T cell receptor beta chain was captured by sequencing in a study of early T cells in non-severe SARS-CoV-2 infection. TCRdb fed the 5' RACE reads into MiXCR, producing one record per CDR3 protein. Of some 80,000 distinct CDR3 sequences listed, roughly an eighth are singletons. This TCR was recovered from an adult who was a healthcare worker with PCR-confirmed SARS-CoV-2 infection or an uninfected control (not recorded which). The donor label of this sample is uncertain. Sequencing was performed on whole blood, taken at baseline.

CDR3 bases: TGCGCCAGCAGCCCGACCCCAATACTAGCGGGAGGGTACAATGAGCAGTTCTTC. Amino acids: CASSPTPILAGGYNEQFF. The chain uses TRBV5-1 and TRBJ2-1, with 13 bases identical to TRBD2. The CDR3 sequence is 18 residues long. V was clipped by 4 bases and J by 4 bases; unmatched bases: 11. The germline V gene has CDR1 SGHRS and CDR2 YFSETQ.